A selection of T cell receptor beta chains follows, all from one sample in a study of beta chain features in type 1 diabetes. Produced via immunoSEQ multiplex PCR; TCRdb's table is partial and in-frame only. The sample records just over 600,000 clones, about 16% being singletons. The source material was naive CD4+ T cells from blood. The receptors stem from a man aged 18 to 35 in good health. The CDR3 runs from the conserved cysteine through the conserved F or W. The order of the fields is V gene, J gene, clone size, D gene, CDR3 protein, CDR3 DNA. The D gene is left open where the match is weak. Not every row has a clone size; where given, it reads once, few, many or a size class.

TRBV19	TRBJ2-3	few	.	CASSRDPRTDTQYF	TGTGCCAGTAGCCGGGACCCTCGCACAGATACGCAGTATTTT
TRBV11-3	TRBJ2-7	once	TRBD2	CASSSKSGTRFYEQYF	TGTGCCAGCAGCTCAAAATCCGGGACTAGATTCTACGAGCAGTACTTC
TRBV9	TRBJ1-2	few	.	CASSVVGTGYGYTF	TGTGCCAGCAGCGTAGTCGGGACGGGGTATGGCTACACCTTC
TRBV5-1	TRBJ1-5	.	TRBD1	CASSATGELGQPQHF	TGCGCCAGCAGCGCGACAGGGGAACTGGGTCAGCCCCAGCATTTT
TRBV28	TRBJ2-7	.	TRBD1	CASSFDRGPGEQYF	TGTGCCAGCAGTTTTGACAGGGGGCCTGGGGAGCAGTACTTC
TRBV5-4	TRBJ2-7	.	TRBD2	CASSLPISGETYEQYF	TGTGCCAGCAGCTTGCCCATTAGCGGGGAAACCTACGAGCAGTACTTC
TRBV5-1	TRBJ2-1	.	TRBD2	CASFTGTSTYNEQFF	TGCGCCAGCTTTACCGGGACTAGTACCTACAATGAGCAGTTCTTC
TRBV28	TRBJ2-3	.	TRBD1	CASGIALDRGRDTQYF	TGTGCCAGCGGGATCGCGCTGGACAGGGGTAGAGATACGCAGTATTTT
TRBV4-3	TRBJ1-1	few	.	CASSQLQGSTEAFF	TGCGCCAGCAGCCAGCTACAGGGAAGCACTGAAGCTTTCTTT
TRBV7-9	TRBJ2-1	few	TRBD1	CASSLDRGYEFF	TGTGCCAGCAGCCTAGACAGGGGGTATGAGTTCTTC
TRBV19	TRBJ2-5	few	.	CASSMGRSQETQYF	TGTGCCAGTAGTATGGGGAGAAGCCAAGAGACCCAGTACTTC
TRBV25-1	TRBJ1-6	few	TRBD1	CASSSARGLYSPLHF	TGTGCCAGCAGTTCCGCCAGGGGGCTATATTCACCCCTCCACTTT
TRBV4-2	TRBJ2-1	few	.	CASSQDHSVAAQFF	TGTGCCAGCAGCCAAGATCATTCTGTAGCGGCGCAGTTCTTC
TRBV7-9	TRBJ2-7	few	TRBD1	CASSGQGPLHEQYF	TGTGCCAGCAGCGGACAGGGTCCCCTCCACGAGCAGTACTTC
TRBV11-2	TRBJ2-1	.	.	CASSSPWEDEQFF	TGTGCCAGCAGCTCTCCGTGGGAAGATGAGCAGTTCTTC
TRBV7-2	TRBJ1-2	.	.	CASSQEQGRYGYTF	TGTGCCAGCAGTCAAGAACAGGGTAGATATGGCTACACCTTC
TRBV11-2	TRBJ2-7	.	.	CASSIKYEQYF	TGTGCCAGCAGCATCAAGTACGAGCAGTACTTC
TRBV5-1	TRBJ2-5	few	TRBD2	CASSLRAGLQETQYF	TGCGCCAGCAGCTTACGAGCGGGACTACAAGAGACCCAGTACTTC
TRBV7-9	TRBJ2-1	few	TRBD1	CASSFRDRLRGEQFF	TGTGCCAGCAGCTTCCGGGACAGGTTAAGAGGCGAGCAGTTCTTC
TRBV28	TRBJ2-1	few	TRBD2	CASIIRLAGVNEQFF	TGTGCCAGTATAATTAGACTAGCGGGGGTCAATGAGCAGTTCTTC
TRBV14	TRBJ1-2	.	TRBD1	CASSQGTGYGYTF	TGTGCCAGCAGCCAGGGGACAGGCTATGGCTACACCTTC
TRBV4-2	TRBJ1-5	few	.	CASSQGRTDSQPQHF	TGTGCCAGCAGCCAAGGGAGGACGGATAGTCAGCCCCAGCATTTT
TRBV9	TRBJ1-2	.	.	CASSVDAGRAYGYTF	TGTGCCAGCAGCGTAGATGCGGGGCGCGCCTATGGCTACACCTTC
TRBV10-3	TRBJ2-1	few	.	CAISGGTVNNEQFF	TGTGCCATCAGTGGGGGAACAGTTAACAATGAGCAGTTCTTC
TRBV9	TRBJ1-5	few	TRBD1	CASSAGQGSNQPQHF	TGTGCCAGCAGCGCAGGACAGGGTAGCAATCAGCCCCAGCATTTT
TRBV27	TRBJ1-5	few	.	CASSLSGGVGQPQHF	TGTGCCAGCAGTTTATCGGGAGGGGTCGGTCAGCCCCAGCATTTT
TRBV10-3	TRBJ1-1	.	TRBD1	CAISESTGMGAEAFF	TGTGCCATCAGTGAATCGACAGGGATGGGAGCTGAAGCTTTCTTT
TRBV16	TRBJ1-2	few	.	CASSQWGMGTGKSGGYTF	TGTGCCAGCAGCCAATGGGGGATGGGGACTGGGAAGTCCGGTGGCTACACCTTC
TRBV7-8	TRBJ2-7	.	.	CASSLEGGIYEQYF	TGTGCCAGCAGCTTAGAAGGGGGTATCTACGAGCAGTACTTC
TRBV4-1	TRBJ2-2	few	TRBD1	CASSQPDRDTGELFF	TGCGCCAGCAGCCAACCCGACAGGGATACCGGGGAGCTGTTTTTT
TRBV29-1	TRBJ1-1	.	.	CSLVSNTEAFF	TGCAGCCTAGTTTCGAACACTGAAGCTTTCTTT
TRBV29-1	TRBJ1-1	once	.	CSVVWRKNTEAFF	TGCAGCGTTGTATGGCGGAAGAACACTGAAGCTTTCTTT
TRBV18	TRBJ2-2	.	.	CASSSTGIAAGELFF	TGTGCCAGCTCATCGACAGGGATAGCGGCCGGGGAGCTGTTTTTT
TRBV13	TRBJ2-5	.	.	CASSRRDYQETQYF	TGTGCCAGCAGCCGCAGGGACTACCAAGAGACCCAGTACTTC
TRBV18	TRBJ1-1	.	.	CASSPLDPSNTEAFF	TGTGCCAGCTCACCACTCGACCCTTCGAACACTGAAGCTTTCTTT
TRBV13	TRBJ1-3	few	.	CASSFSPHRSSGNTIYF	TGTGCCAGCAGCTTTTCCCCCCACAGGAGCTCTGGAAACACCATATATTTT
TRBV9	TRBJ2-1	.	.	CASSVGGNNEQFF	TGTGCCAGCAGCGTAGGGGGTAACAATGAGCAGTTCTTC
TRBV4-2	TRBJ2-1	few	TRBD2	CASSGGGASNEQFF	TGTGCCAGCAGCGGCGGGGGGGCCTCCAATGAGCAGTTCTTC
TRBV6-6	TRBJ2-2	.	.	CASSYRVANTGELFF	TGTGCCAGCAGTTACCGTGTCGCGAACACCGGGGAGCTGTTTTTT
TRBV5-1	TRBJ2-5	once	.	CASRQTQETQYF	TGCGCCAGCAGACAAACCCAAGAGACCCAGTACTTC
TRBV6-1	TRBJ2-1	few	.	CASSEEYGGRWYNEQFF	TGTGCCAGCAGTGAAGAATACGGAGGCAGATGGTACAATGAGCAGTTCTTC
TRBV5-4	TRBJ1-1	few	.	CASSLGAVNTEAFF	TGTGCCAGCAGCTTGGGGGCAGTCAACACTGAAGCTTTCTTT
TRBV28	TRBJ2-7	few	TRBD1	CASSLRLDRGPHEQYF	TGTGCCAGCAGTTTACGGTTGGACAGGGGGCCACACGAGCAGTACTTC
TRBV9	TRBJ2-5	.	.	CASSLDRGWETQYF	TGTGCCAGCAGCCTAGACCGGGGATGGGAGACCCAGTACTTC
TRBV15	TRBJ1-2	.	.	CATSRDSASEGYTF	TGTGCCACCAGCAGGGACTCCGCTTCGGAAGGCTACACCTTC
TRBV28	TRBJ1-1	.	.	CASLSTSMNTEAFF	TGTGCCAGCCTGTCGACATCTATGAACACTGAAGCTTTCTTT
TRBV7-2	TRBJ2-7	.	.	CASSPAVLRDEQYF	TGTGCCAGCAGCCCAGCGGTTCTCCGGGACGAGCAGTACTTC
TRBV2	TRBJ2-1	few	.	CASGLAAASYNEQFF	TGTGCCAGCGGATTAGCGGCCGCCTCCTACAATGAGCAGTTCTTC
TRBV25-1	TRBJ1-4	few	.	CASRGGNEKLFF	TGTGCCAGCAGGGGGGGAAATGAAAAACTGTTTTTT
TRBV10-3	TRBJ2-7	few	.	CASSYHGGKSYEQYF	TGTGCCAGCAGTTATCATGGAGGGAAATCCTACGAGCAGTACTTC
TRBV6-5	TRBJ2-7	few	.	CASRQQGYEQYF	TGTGCCAGCAGGCAGCAGGGTTACGAGCAGTACTTC
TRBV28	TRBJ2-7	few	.	CASSWAGRASDEQYF	TGTGCCAGCAGTTGGGCAGGGAGAGCCAGCGACGAGCAGTACTTC
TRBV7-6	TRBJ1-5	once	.	CASSSVGGNQPQHF	TGTGCCAGCAGCTCCGTGGGGGGCAATCAGCCCCAGCATTTT
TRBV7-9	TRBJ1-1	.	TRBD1	CASSLNRGTMNTEAFF	TGTGCCAGCAGCTTAAACAGGGGGACGATGAACACTGAAGCTTTCTTT